This TCR beta chain stems from a study of shared clonotypes between healthy human individuals. Study conclusions and caveats: Sequencing depth was predicted to influence how clonotypes are shared among donors.

There were only Caucasian adults among the donors, and all lived in Nashville, Tennessee. Unsorted material relied on 85 million to 95 million PBMCs as the source of genomic DNA. A word on this clone: The antigen is not known.

This CDR3 is built from 15 residues. CDR1 is SGHTA, CDR2 FQGTGA, per germline. Samples underwent the assay at deep level. Measured with immunoSEQ multiplex PCR; TCRdb has only the in-frame clones, and not every one. The sample carries approximately 500,000 clones, approximately 78% recorded once. This TCR was recovered from a woman aged 40 to 50 in good health. Some clones in this sample may be carry-over from other donors' samples. V is TRBV7-3 and J is TRBJ2-5; the match to TRBD2 covers 8 bases. Near its end, the DNA agrees better with TRBJ2-7, so the J call may be wrong. The sequenced material came from PBMCs. CDR3 in amino acids: CASSQGLAPTYEQYF. DNA of the CDR3: TGTGCCAGCAGCCAAGGACTAGCTCCTACCTACGAGCAGTACTTC.